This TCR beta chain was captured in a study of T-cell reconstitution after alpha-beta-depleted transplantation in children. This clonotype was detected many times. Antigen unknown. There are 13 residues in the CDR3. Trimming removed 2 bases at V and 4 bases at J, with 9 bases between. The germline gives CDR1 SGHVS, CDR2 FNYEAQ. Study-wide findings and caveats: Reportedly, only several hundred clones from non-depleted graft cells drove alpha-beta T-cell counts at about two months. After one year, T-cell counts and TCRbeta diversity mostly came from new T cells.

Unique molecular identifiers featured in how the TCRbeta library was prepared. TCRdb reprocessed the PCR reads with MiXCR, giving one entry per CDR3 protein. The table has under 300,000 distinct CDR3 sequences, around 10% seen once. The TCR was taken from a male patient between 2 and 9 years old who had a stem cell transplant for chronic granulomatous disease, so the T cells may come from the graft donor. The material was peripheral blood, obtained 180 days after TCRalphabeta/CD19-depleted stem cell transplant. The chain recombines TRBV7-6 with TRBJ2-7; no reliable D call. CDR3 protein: CASSLSTAYEQYF. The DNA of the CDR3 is TGTGCCAGCAGCTTATCGACGGCATACGAGCAGTACTTC.